A single sample gave rise to the 28 T cell receptor beta chains below, sequenced in a study of blood T cell repertoires in COVID-19 (dated by TCRdb to 2020 to 2022). The library came from the immunoSEQ multiplex PCR assay. TCRdb mirrors the immuneACCESS table, restricted to in-frame sequences. Some clones are absent from its copies; in checked studies, under half trace to an unresolved V gene, and the reason for the others is unknown. The table for this sample lists some 93,000 clones; approximately 86% of them were counted only once. 10% to 13% of the sample is taken by the ten largest. Sequencing was carried out using peripheral blood. Receptors originate from a man aged 50-60 years with acute or convalescent COVID-19.

The chain carries TRBV6-2 or TRBV6-3 and TRBJ2-1; 7 bases are a match to TRBD1. V lost 0 bases and J lost 10; bases outside the gene matches: 6. CDR1 is MNHEY, CDR2 SVGEGT, per germline. CDR3 size: 14 residues. The CDR3: CASSYSVQGQEQFF. The CDR3, as DNA: TGTGCCAGCAGTTACTCAGTACAGGGGCAAGAGCAGTTCTTC.

J is TRBJ2-4 and V is TRBV7-8; D is ambiguous. CDR3 length: 13 amino acids. Trimming removed 1 base at V and 3 bases at J, with 4 bases between. CDR1 SGHVS and CDR2 FQNEAQ come from the germline V gene. DNA of the CDR3: TGTGCCAGCAGCTTAGGAGACAAAAACATTCAGTACTTC. As protein: CASSLGDKNIQYF.

The chain is built from TRBV5-1 and TRBJ1-2; D is perhaps TRBD1 (5 bases). V was shortened by 5 bases and J by 3 bases, with 8 bases between the two germline ends. The CDR3 is 12 residues long. Germline V gives CDR1 SGHRS, CDR2 YFSETQ. The CDR3 sequence: CASRGGDYGYTF. The CDR3 bases are TGCGCCAGCAGAGGAGGGGACTATGGCTACACCTTC.

This clone was detected once. The genes are TRBV27 and TRBJ2-1; 14 bases are a match to TRBD2. Germline CDR1 and CDR2: MNHEY and SMNVEV (reference sequence). V lost 5 bases to trimming and J lost 9 bases; unmatched junction nucleotides: 6. There are 15 residues in the CDR3. This CDR3 reads CASSPGLAGVGEQFF. The CDR3 DNA reads TGTGCCAGCAGTCCGGGACTAGCGGGAGTAGGTGAGCAGTTCTTC.

The chain recombines TRBV4-1 with TRBJ1-2; 8 nucleotides line up with TRBD1. This CDR3 has 14 amino acids. Germline trimming cut 1 base from V and 8 bases from J; bases unmatched to any gene: 6. CDR1 MGHRA and CDR2 YSYEKL come from the germline V gene. Written as DNA, the CDR3 is TGCGCCAGCAGCCAAGGTGACAGGGGTACGGGCTACACCTTC. Translation gives CASSQGDRGTGYTF.

This chain joins TRBV28 and TRBJ2-7, with TRBD1 matching 10 bases. CDR1 is MDHEN, CDR2 SYDVKM, per germline. This CDR3 contains 15 residues. After removal of 6 bases from V and 1 base from J, the junction contained 6 bases not matched to a gene. CDR3 loop: CASSWDRGRSYEQYF. The CDR3, as DNA: TGTGCCAGCAGCTGGGACAGGGGAAGGTCCTACGAGCAGTACTTC.

The chain links TRBV27 to TRBJ1-1; 8 bases are shared with TRBD1. The V and J ends lost 4 bases and 2 bases, in that order; junction bases with no gene match: 3. This CDR3 has 14 amino acids. Germline V gives CDR1 MNHEY, CDR2 SMNVEV (reference sequence). The CDR3 spells CASSYGTGNTEAFF. DNA for the CDR3: TGTGCCAGCAGTTATGGGACAGGTAACACTGAAGCTTTCTTT.

In its sample, this clone was seen a few times. This sequence joins TRBV10-1 and TRBJ2-1, with TRBD2 matching over 8 bases. Germline V gives CDR1 WNHNN, CDR2 SYGVQD (reference sequence). The CDR3 contains 14 residues. V gave up 6 bases and J gave up 5 bases; unmatched junction bases: 6. The CDR3 protein is CASSSSGRHNEQFF. The CDR3 bases are TGCGCCAGCAGCTCAAGCGGGAGACACAATGAGCAGTTCTTC.

This clone was found once. V and J are TRBV6-4 and TRBJ2-5; 8 nucleotides match TRBD1. There are 15 residues in the CDR3. Unmatched junction bases numbered 7, after V lost 2 bases and J lost 5 bases. Germline-derived CDR1 and CDR2 are MRHNA and SNTAGT. CDR3 loop: CASSDGTGGRETQYF. The CDR3 nucleotides read TGTGCCAGCAGTGACGGTACAGGGGGAAGGGAGACCCAGTACTTC.

The rearrangement joins TRBV5-6 to TRBJ2-3; D call uncertain. The CDR3 has 14 amino acids. Trimming removed 0 bases from V and 4 bases from J, with 9 bases in between. The germline CDR1 and CDR2 sequences are SGHDT and YYEEEE. CDR3 region: CASSLDMEPDTQYF. For the CDR3, the DNA is TGTGCCAGCAGCTTGGATATGGAGCCAGATACGCAGTATTTT.

The chain uses TRBV27 and TRBJ2-3, with 12 bases aligning to TRBD2. CDR3 length equals 17 residues. Germline V CDR1 and CDR2: MNHEY, SMNVEV (reference sequence). The V gene end was trimmed by 0 bases and the J gene end by 4 bases; junction bases not matched to a gene: 5. The DNA for the CDR3 is TGTGCCAGCAGTTTATCCGTGCTAGCGGGAGGGCCAGATACGCAGTATTTT. Protein sequence: CASSLSVLAGGPDTQYF.

The chain employs TRBV15 and TRBJ1-2; 8 nucleotides agree with TRBD1. With 8 bases clipped from V and 3 bases from J, the junction kept 5 bases outside the gene matches. Germline V lookup: CDR1 LNHNV, CDR2 YYDKDF (reference sequence). The CDR3 spans 13 residues. CDR3 DNA: TGTGCCACCGGGACAGGCCATGACTATGGCTACACCTTC. Translating it yields CATGTGHDYGYTF.

The chain uses TRBV10-2 and TRBJ1-1; TRBD1 might be the D (6 bases). This CDR3 has 15 amino acids. Looked up from germline, CDR1 is WSHSY and CDR2 is SAAADI. V lost 4 bases to trimming and J lost 4 bases, with 16 bases between them. The CDR3 sequence: CASSGGLQGTTEAFF. DNA of the CDR3: TGCGCCAGCAGTGGGGGATTACAGGGAACCACTGAAGCTTTCTTT.

This chain uses TRBV7-9 with TRBJ1-1; a possible D gene is TRBD1 (6 bases). V dropped 5 bases and J dropped 4 bases, with 17 bases sitting between them. CDR3 size: 15 residues. The germline CDR1 and CDR2 sequences are SEHNR and FQNEAQ (reference sequence). CDR3 bases: TGTGCCAGCAGCCCGACCACAGGGATGAGCACTGAAGCTTTCTTT. It codes for CASSPTTGMSTEAFF.

The rearrangement uses TRBV18 and TRBJ2-3; 9 bases line up with TRBD1. The CDR3 has 15 residues. The V segment lost 3 bases and the J segment 4 bases; nucleotides outside the gene matches: 5. The germline V gene encodes CDR1 KGHSH and CDR2 LQKENI. The CDR3 coding sequence is TGTGCCAGCTCACCGGGGGGACAGGGCGCAGATACGCAGTATTTT. This encodes CASSPGGQGADTQYF.

The rearrangement joins TRBV18 to TRBJ2-7; 14 nucleotides align to TRBD2. Germline V gene lookup returns CDR1 KGHSH and CDR2 LQKENI. Unmatched junction bases numbered 7, after V lost 6 bases and J lost 6 bases. The CDR3 runs 15 residues. The CDR3 loop reads CASSPPGLAGVEQYF. The CDR3 DNA reads TGTGCCAGCTCGCCCCCGGGACTAGCGGGAGTCGAGCAGTACTTC. Full variable domain (missing parts from reference TRBV18 and TRBJ2-7): NAGVMQNPRHLVRRRGQEARLRCSPMKGHSHVYWYRQLPEEGLKFMVYLQKENIIDESGMPKERFSAEFPKEGPSILRIQQVVRGDSAAYFCASSPPGLAGVEQYFGPGTRLTVT.

The genes are TRBV9 and TRBJ2-3, with a tentative D call TRBD1 (5 bases). The CDR3 sequence is 13 residues long. V was shortened by 4 bases and J by 1 base, with 7 bases between the two germline ends. Germline CDR1 SGDLS, CDR2 YYNGEE. CDR3 region: CASSQQGTDTQYF. The CDR3 nucleotides are TGTGCCAGCAGCCAACAGGGCACAGATACGCAGTATTTT.

Points on this clone: A read error may account for a junction end that differs from germline. The chain couples TRBV6-5 to TRBJ1-2; D unclear. This CDR3 is built from 16 residues. From germline, CDR1 is MNHEY and CDR2 SVGAGI. The CDR3 here is CASSYSHRHGKRPLFF. The DNA for the CDR3 is TGTGCCAGCAGTTACTCCCATAGACACGGGAAACGGCCCCTTTTCTTC.

The rearrangement links TRBV2 to TRBJ2-2, with 8 bases that match TRBD1. Germline values: CDR1 SNHLY, CDR2 FYNNEI. The CDR3 loop spans 15 amino acids. V lost 7 bases to trimming and J lost 5 bases; unmatched junction nucleotides: 9. The DNA for the CDR3 is TGTGCCAGCAACCGACAGGGGCGAGATACCGGGGAGCTGTTTTTT. Its translation is CASNRQGRDTGELFF.

The chain links TRBV27 to TRBJ1-5; weak D call: TRBD1 (5 bases). Germline assignment: CDR1 MNHEY and CDR2 SMNVEV (reference sequence). This CDR3 comprises 12 residues. The CDR3 sequence: CGSGLNNQPQHF. CDR3 in DNA: TGTGGGTCGGGACTGAACAATCAGCCCCAGCATTTT.

V gene TRBV9 combines with J gene TRBJ2-7, with 8 bases identical to TRBD1. Germline V gene data show CDR1 as SGDLS and CDR2 as YYNGEE. The CDR3 extends over 14 amino acids. Losses at the gene ends were 4 bases for V and 4 bases for J; bases not matched to a gene: 7. The CDR3 coding sequence is TGTGCCAGCAGCCCGACGGACAGGGCATACGAGCAGTACTTC. Protein: CASSPTDRAYEQYF.

A single count supports this clone. V usage is TRBV7-2 and J usage is TRBJ2-1; 8 bases align to TRBD2. The CDR3 length is 16 residues. With V trimmed by 5 bases and J by 7 bases, 13 bases remained unmatched. Germline CDR1 is SGHTA and CDR2 is FQGNSA. The CDR3 sequence is CASSPKAGAIGNEQFF. Here the CDR3 DNA reads TGTGCCAGCAGCCCTAAAGCGGGAGCGATAGGAAATGAGCAGTTCTTC.

The V and J genes are TRBV18 and TRBJ1-4; weak D call: TRBD1 (6 bases). The CDR3 runs to 14 residues. Germline CDR1 reads KGHSH; CDR2 reads LQKENI. Trimming left V 3 bases short and J 4 bases short, with 9 bases between. The CDR3 loop reads CASSPGQFNEKLFF. The CDR3, as DNA: TGTGCCAGCTCACCTGGACAGTTTAATGAAAAACTGTTTTTT.

This clone was detected a few times. The chain uses TRBV20-1 and TRBJ1-1; D is undetermined. Per the germline V gene, CDR1 is DFQATT and CDR2 is SNEGSKA (reference sequence). V lost 6 bases to trimming and J lost 1 base, with 6 bases between them. This CDR3 is built from 11 residues. The CDR3 spells CSAPQNTEAFF. In DNA form, the CDR3 reads TGCAGTGCCCCCCAGAACACTGAAGCTTTCTTT.

This chain links TRBV15 with TRBJ2-7; tentative D call: TRBD2 (6 bases). V lost 2 bases to trimming and J lost 3 bases, with 14 bases between them. Germline lookup yields CDR1 LNHNV and CDR2 YYDKDF (reference sequence). There are 15 residues in the CDR3. Written as DNA, the CDR3 is TGTGCCACCAGCAGACTCGGGGGACTGAACTACGAGCAGTACTTC. Translating it yields CATSRLGGLNYEQYF.

This sequence joins TRBV30 and TRBJ2-2, with 7 positions matching TRBD1. The ends lost 3 bases at V and 3 bases at J; junction bases unmatched: 4. The CDR3 contains 14 residues. CDR1 and CDR2 (germline): GTSNPN, SVGIG (reference sequence). This CDR3 reads CAWSGTAYTGELFF. The CDR3 bases are TGTGCCTGGAGCGGGACAGCCTACACCGGGGAGCTGTTTTTT.

The DNA for the CDR3 is TGTGCCAGCAGCGACAGGGAGCATAGCAATCAGCCCCAGCATTTT. Its translation: CASSDREHSNQPQHF. The genes are TRBV6-5 and TRBJ1-5; 7 nucleotides line up with TRBD1. CDR1 and CDR2 from the germline V gene are MNHEY and SVGAGI. V gave up 6 bases and J gave up 0 bases; unmatched junction bases: 5. The CDR3 is made up of 15 amino acids.

In regard to this clone: At one end the junction does not follow the germline gene, possibly because of a read error. The rearrangement uses TRBV12-3 or TRBV12-4 and TRBJ1-2; D remains unclear. The CDR3 loop spans 11 amino acids. CDR3 DNA sequence: TGTGCCAGCAGTTTGAATAGGAGGCTGAGCTTC. Its protein product is CASSLNRRLSF.